Shown below are 7 T cell receptor beta chains from a single sample sequenced in a study of radiation and T cells in renal cell carcinoma. Repertoires were generated with immunoSEQ multiplex PCR, while TCRdb's copy carries only in-frame clones and drops some. The repertoire includes thousands of clones, approximately 59% of them detected once, and roughly 57% sits in the top ten. Treatment meaning: 15 Gy SBRT to primary tumor, nephrectomy 4 weeks later. Sequenced here: tumor tissue, sampled from a patient whose treatment included radiotherapy and nephrectomy. The receptors come from a man between 60 and 75 years old with renal cell carcinoma.

There are a few counts of this clone. The chain uses TRBV6-1 and TRBJ1-5, with D uncertain. This CDR3 region has 14 residues. Per germline, CDR1 MNHNS and CDR2 SASEGT. V lost 6 bases and J 4 bases, leaving 13 bases between the germline ends. CDR3 protein: CASSGRPGNQPQHF. In DNA form, the CDR3 reads TGTGCCAGCAGCGGTAGGCCAGGTAATCAGCCCCAGCATTTT.

The chain recombines TRBV2 with TRBJ2-7; D is possibly TRBD2 (6 bases). V gave up 8 bases and J gave up 2 bases, with 19 bases separating them. This CDR3 has 15 residues. Germline V gives CDR1 SNHLY, CDR2 FYNNEI. The CDR3 is CASGGSAGNPYEQYF. The CDR3 nucleotides read TGTGCCAGCGGAGGGAGTGCGGGGAACCCCTACGAGCAGTACTTC.

V and J are TRBV7-8 and TRBJ1-1; tentative D call: TRBD1 (6 bases). V was clipped by 2 bases and J by 5 bases, with 18 bases between them. CDR1 SGHVS and CDR2 FQNEAQ come from the germline V gene. The CDR3 is made up of 16 amino acids. The CDR3 sequence: CASSLTGAAGDTEAFF. The CDR3 DNA sequence: TGTGCCAGCAGCTTAACCGGCGCCGCAGGGGATACTGAAGCTTTCTTT.

The chain links TRBV29-1 to TRBJ1-3; 7 nucleotides line up with TRBD1. Germline V CDR1 and CDR2: SQVTM, ANQGSEA. Trimming at V came to 7 bases and at J to 2 bases, leaving 14 bases not matched to a gene. This CDR3 contains 16 residues. This CDR3 is CSAALTGWGPGNTIYF. CDR3 sequence (DNA): TGCAGCGCCGCTCTGACAGGGTGGGGGCCTGGAAACACCATATATTTT.

The chain has TRBV7-8 and TRBJ1-2; D is unclear. The CDR3 consists of 17 residues. Per the germline V gene, CDR1 is SGHVS and CDR2 is FQNEAQ. The V end lost 5 bases, the J end lost 0 bases, and 19 bases lay between the germline ends. The CDR3 nucleotides are TGTGCCAGCAGCCCCGTTCTTCGGATGACGGCTAACTATGGCTACACCTTC. The encoded protein is CASSPVLRMTANYGYTF.

The genes are TRBV2 and TRBJ1-1, with D possibly being TRBD1 (5 bases). Germline CDR1 is SNHLY and CDR2 is FYNNEI. The V end lost 6 bases, the J end lost 0 bases, and 11 bases lay between the germline ends. The CDR3 extends over 14 amino acids. CDR3 loop: CASRLEGLNTEAFF. CDR3 DNA: TGTGCCAGCAGGCTCGAGGGGCTGAACACTGAAGCTTTCTTT.

The chain uses TRBV6-1 and TRBJ2-4, with D tentatively TRBD1 or TRBD2 (6 bases each). Trimming took off 8 bases at V and 6 bases at J, with 17 bases between the two ends. This CDR3 has 14 residues. Germline CDR1 reads MNHNS; CDR2 reads SASEGT. The CDR3 DNA reads TGTGCCAGCGGCAGAGGGGGGCCGGGAAACATTCAGTACTTC. It is translated as CASGRGGPGNIQYF.